One sample yielded the 10 T cell receptor beta chains listed below, sequenced in a study of OX40 agonist ivuxolimab in advanced cancers. The protocol was immunoSEQ multiplex PCR, while the TCRdb copy is restricted to in-frame clones and leaves out a portion. The sample has approximately 64,000 clones; 83% are singletons. The sequencing here drew on CD4+ or CD8+ T cells sorted from blood, taken in a trial of the OX40 agonist ivuxolimab. These receptor sequences come from an adult with an advanced solid tumor such as melanoma, head and neck, liver or kidney cancer.

This chain uses TRBV4-2 with TRBJ2-5; D may be TRBD2 (5 bases). Germline CDR1 is LGHNA and CDR2 is YNFKEQ. CDR3 length: 16 residues. V was clipped by 1 base and J by 5 bases, with 17 bases between them. Here the CDR3 DNA reads TGTGCCAGCAGCCAAGTTGCTGGACTCATAGGGGAGACCCAGTACTTC. It translates to CASSQVAGLIGETQYF.

Only a few counts were recorded for this clone. V and J are TRBV5-1 and TRBJ2-7; tentative D call: TRBD1 (5 bases). This CDR3 comprises 16 residues. V gave up 1 base and J gave up 0 bases, with 14 bases separating them. Germline V lookup: CDR1 SGHRS, CDR2 YFSETQ. The CDR3 region is CASSLNPRATSYEQYF. CDR3 DNA sequence: TGCGCCAGCAGCTTGAATCCCAGGGCCACCTCCTACGAGCAGTACTTC. The whole variable domain, remainder taken from reference TRBV5-1 and TRBJ2-7, is KAGVTQTPRYLIKTRGQQVTLSCSPISGHRSVSWYQQTPGQGLQFLFEYFSETQRNKGNFPGRFSGRQFSNSRSEMNVSTLELGDSALYLCASSLNPRATSYEQYFGPGTRLTVT.

The chain combines TRBV4-1 with TRBJ2-5; 10 bases fit TRBD2. The CDR3 loop spans 19 amino acids. After removal of 0 bases from V and 1 base from J, the junction contained 11 bases not matched to a gene. The germline CDR1 and CDR2 sequences are MGHRA and YSYEKL. In nucleotides, the CDR3 is TGCGCCAGCAGCCAAGATACGATGAGACTAGCGGGTGGCCAAGAGACCCAGTACTTC. Amino acids: CASSQDTMRLAGGQETQYF.

The chain joins TRBV5-6 to TRBJ2-7; D gene ambiguous. The CDR3 has 13 residues. The V and J ends lost 3 bases and 2 bases respectively, with 9 bases between them. Per the germline V gene, CDR1 is SGHDT and CDR2 is YYEEEE. CDR3 sequence reads: CASSSFTAYEQYF. The CDR3 coding sequence is TGTGCCAGCAGCTCTTTTACCGCCTACGAGCAGTACTTC.

This clone was observed a single time. The chain recombines TRBV2 with TRBJ1-2; D gene uncertain. Trimming stripped 11 bases from V and 7 bases from J, with 14 bases between. In germline, CDR1 is SNHLY, CDR2 FYNNEI. The CDR3 contains 11 residues. This CDR3 reads CASELLSGYTF. In nucleotides, the CDR3 is TGTGCCTCGGAACTTCTCTCTGGCTACACCTTC.

This chain connects TRBV5-6 to TRBJ2-3; D call uncertain. The germline CDR1 and CDR2 sequences are SGHDT and YYEEEE. The CDR3 consists of 15 residues. V lost 0 bases and J 0 bases, leaving 8 bases between the germline ends. CDR3 nucleotide sequence: TGTGCCAGCAGCTTGGCCCCTACTAGCACAGATACGCAGTATTTT. Encoded protein: CASSLAPTSTDTQYF.

This clone was detected a few times. This sequence joins TRBV9 and TRBJ2-3; 7 nucleotides align to TRBD2. CDR1 is SGDLS, CDR2 YYNGEE, per germline. The CDR3 totals 15 residues. V trimming: 0 bases; J trimming: 5 bases; junction bases outside the gene matches: 6. In DNA form, the CDR3 reads TGTGCCAGCAGCGTAGAGGGGAGGGCGGGAGATACGCAGTATTTT. It yields the protein CASSVEGRAGDTQYF.

In DNA form, the CDR3 reads TGTGCCAGCAGTCATCTACAGGGACAGGGGGCCGGTGGCTACACCTTC. This sequence encodes CASSHLQGQGAGGYTF. The chain uses TRBV11-2 and TRBJ1-2, with TRBD1 matching over 12 bases. The CDR3 spans 16 residues. Germline CDR1 is SGHAT and CDR2 is FQNNGV. Trimming at V came to 6 bases and at J to 7 bases, leaving 12 bases not matched to a gene.

This rearrangement joins TRBV7-9 to TRBJ1-1, with D unresolved. Trimming took off 5 bases at V and 5 bases at J, with 18 bases between the two ends. The CDR3 spans 15 residues. In germline, CDR1 is SEHNR, CDR2 FQNEAQ (reference sequence). In DNA form, the CDR3 reads TGTGCCAGCAGCCCCCAGTCCGGGCTTGGGACTGAAGCTTTCTTT. Amino acids: CASSPQSGLGTEAFF.

This chain joins TRBV7-2 and TRBJ2-7; D gene ambiguous. The CDR3 consists of 15 residues. The V end was cut by 5 bases, the J end by 1 base, with 15 bases between. Germline V gene sequence: CDR1 SGHTA, CDR2 FQGNSA. CDR3: CASSLENSISYEQYF. In DNA form, the CDR3 reads TGTGCCAGCAGCCTCGAAAACTCTATTTCCTACGAGCAGTACTTC. The variable domain in full, completed from reference TRBV7-2 and TRBJ2-7, reads GAGVSQSPSNKVTEKGKDVELRCDPISGHTALYWYRQSLGQGLEFLIYFQGNSAPDKSGLPSDRFSAERTGGSVSTLTIQRTQQEDSAVYLCASSLENSISYEQYFGPGTRLTVT.